The 18 T cell receptor beta chains below were found in one sample sequenced in a study of shared clonotypes between healthy human individuals. Sequencing was performed with immunoSEQ multiplex PCR; in TCRdb, only in-frame clones are kept and a portion is missing. The sample carries 730,000 or so clones, about three quarters recorded once. What was sequenced was memory CD4+ T cells sorted from blood. Subset denoted: CD45RA-negative fraction. These TCRs come from a woman between 25 and 40 years old in good health.

The chain uses TRBV28 and TRBJ2-7, with unresolved D. This CDR3 contains 12 residues. From germline, CDR1 is MDHEN and CDR2 SYDVKM. Trimming removed 2 bases at V and 12 bases at J, with 14 bases between. The CDR3 spells CASSLNLPGVYF. CDR3 DNA: TGTGCCAGCAGTTTAAATTTACCGGGCGTGTACTTC.

The chain has TRBV27 and TRBJ2-2; tentative D call: TRBD2 (6 bases). Between the trimmed V and J ends, which lost 3 bases and 5 bases, there was a span of 10 bases. The CDR3 spans 14 residues. Germline-derived CDR1 and CDR2 are MNHEY and SMNVEV (reference sequence). The CDR3 DNA reads as TGTGCCAGCAGTTTTCATGGGAGGACCGGGGAGCTGTTTTTT. Translation: CASSFHGRTGELFF.

The CDR3 coding sequence is TGCGCCAGCAGTACCCGAGTTTCCTACGAGCAGTACTTC. It specifies CASSTRVSYEQYF. This sequence joins TRBV10-2 and TRBJ2-7, with D uncertain. There are 13 residues in the CDR3. The germline V gene has CDR1 WSHSY and CDR2 SAAADI. Trimming took off 5 bases at V and 1 base at J, with 9 bases between the two ends.

The sample holds one count of this clone. The chain couples TRBV29-1 to TRBJ2-5; D gene uncertain. The CDR3 spans 11 residues. Germline loops: CDR1 SQVTM, CDR2 ANQGSEA. Trimming pared 2 bases from V and 5 bases from J, leaving 6 bases between. The CDR3 region is CSVEFGETQYF. The CDR3 bases are TGCAGCGTTGAATTCGGCGAGACCCAGTACTTC.

Only a few counts were recorded for this clone. This sample also contains other DNA sequences that code for the same CDR3. The CDR3 sequence: CASSQDRGNQPQHF. For the CDR3, the DNA is TGTGCCAGCAGCCAGGACAGGGGAAATCAGCCCCAGCATTTT. The J gene is TRBJ1-5, the V gene TRBV4-2; 9 nucleotides agree with TRBD1. CDR3 length: 14 amino acids. The germline gives CDR1 LGHNA, CDR2 YNFKEQ. Trimming took 3 bases from V and 4 from J; bases not matched to a gene: 1.

To note about this clone: Distinct nucleotide sequences in the sample also encode this CDR3. The J gene is TRBJ1-2, the V gene TRBV4-2; TRBD1 matches at 8 bases. The J segment lost 0 bases and the V segment lost 1 base, leaving 4 bases of the junction unmatched. CDR1 and CDR2 from the germline V gene are LGHNA and YNFKEQ. The CDR3 loop spans 16 amino acids. DNA of the CDR3: TGTGCCAGCAGCCAAGGGGGGACAGGTGCTAACTATGGCTACACCTTC. This encodes CASSQGGTGANYGYTF.

The chain joins TRBV30 to TRBJ2-3; the D gene is possibly TRBD2 (6 bases). The ends were cut back, 2 bases at V and 4 bases at J, with 10 bases in the middle. The CDR3 runs to 13 residues. From germline, CDR1 is GTSNPN and CDR2 SVGIG (reference sequence). The CDR3 loop reads CAWSPGVADTQYF. The CDR3 DNA sequence: TGTGCCTGGAGTCCGGGAGTCGCAGATACGCAGTATTTT.

This clone was counted only a few times. The chain uses TRBV11-2 and TRBJ1-1; 10 bases match TRBD1. CDR3 length equals 14 residues. With 2 bases clipped from V and 10 bases from J, the junction kept 7 bases outside the gene matches. The V gene's germline CDR1 is SGHAT and CDR2 FQNNGV. CDR3 region: CASSLSTGGTLAFF. CDR3 DNA sequence: TGTGCCAGCAGCTTATCGACAGGGGGCACACTAGCTTTCTTT.

This clone was seen just once. The chain employs TRBV15 and TRBJ1-2; TRBD1 aligns across 11 bases. V gave up 0 bases and J gave up 7 bases; unmatched junction bases: 13. The CDR3 extends over 18 amino acids. Looked up from germline, CDR1 is LNHNV and CDR2 is YYDKDF (reference sequence). The CDR3: CATSREFGTGGGLRGYTF. CDR3 nucleotide sequence: TGTGCCACCAGCAGAGAATTTGGGACAGGGGGAGGTTTGCGTGGCTACACCTTC.

The V call is TRBV5-1, the J call TRBJ1-1; D unresolved. Germline values: CDR1 SGHRS, CDR2 YFSETQ. The CDR3 is made up of 13 amino acids. V lost 1 base, J lost 1 base, and 5 bases lay in between. The CDR3 loop reads CASSLMGNTEAFF. CDR3 sequence (DNA): TGCGCCAGCAGCTTGATGGGGAACACTGAAGCTTTCTTT.

The chain is built from TRBV7-8 and TRBJ2-7; 7 bases are shared with TRBD1. The germline CDR1 and CDR2 sequences are SGHVS and FQNEAQ. CDR3 length: 18 amino acids. Losses at the gene ends were 1 base for V and 2 bases for J; bases not matched to a gene: 14. CDR3 nucleotides: TGTGCCAGCAGCTTAGGGAGGCAGATTGGACAGGAGACCTACGAGCAGTACTTC. This gives the protein CASSLGRQIGQETYEQYF.

The chain carries TRBV14 and TRBJ2-1, with 10 bases matching TRBD2. From germline, CDR1 is SGHDN and CDR2 FVKESK. The CDR3 has 17 residues. V dropped 3 bases and J dropped 4; count of bases not matched to a gene: 9. Here the CDR3 reads CASSQSSGRKHYNEQFF. In nucleotides, the CDR3 is TGTGCCAGCAGCCAGAGTAGCGGGAGGAAACATTACAATGAGCAGTTCTTC. The full variable domain, completed using reference TRBV14 and TRBJ2-1, is EAGVTQFPSHSVIEKGQTVTLRCDPISGHDNLYWYRRVMGKEIKFLLHFVKESKQDESGMPNNRFLAERTGGTYSTLKVQPAELEDSGVYFCASSQSSGRKHYNEQFFGPGTRLTVL.

The chain has TRBV19 and TRBJ1-5; 7 bases match TRBD1. V gave up 5 bases and J gave up 5 bases; unmatched junction bases: 6. The CDR3 extends over 14 amino acids. Per the germline V gene, CDR1 is LNHDA and CDR2 is SQIVND (reference sequence). Here the CDR3 DNA reads TGTGCCAGTAGTCTGGGACAGAGTTATCAGCCCCAGCATTTT. It specifies CASSLGQSYQPQHF.

The V and J genes are TRBV2 and TRBJ2-7; perhaps TRBD1 as D (5 bases). CDR1 and CDR2 (germline): SNHLY, FYNNEI. The CDR3 runs to 14 residues. The V end lost 7 bases, the J end lost 3 bases, and 16 bases lay between the germline ends. CDR3 residues: CASMGSAQGYEQYF. In DNA, the CDR3 is TGTGCCAGCATGGGCTCTGCGCAGGGCTACGAGCAGTACTTC. Complete variable domain (other parts from reference TRBV2 and TRBJ2-7): EPEVTQTPSHQVTQMGQEVILRCVPISNHLYFYWYRQILGQKVEFLVSFYNNEISEKSEIFDDQFSVERPDGSNFTLKIRSTKLEDSAMYFCASMGSAQGYEQYFGPGTRLTVT.

This clone has more than one count but fewer than ten. This chain connects TRBV19 to TRBJ2-5, with 9 nucleotides matching TRBD1. The CDR3 has 15 amino acids. CDR1 and CDR2 (germline): LNHDA, SQIVND (reference sequence). V gave up 4 bases and J gave up 5 bases; unmatched junction bases: 8. The CDR3 region is CASSRVGTGRETQYF. The DNA of the CDR3 is TGTGCCAGTAGTAGGGTCGGGACAGGGAGGGAGACCCAGTACTTC.

The chain carries TRBV10-3 and TRBJ2-5; no clear D gene. Germline values: CDR1 ENHRY, CDR2 SYGVKD. CDR3 size: 15 residues. The V and J ends lost 2 bases and 0 bases respectively, with 10 bases between them. The CDR3 DNA sequence: TGTGCCATCAGTGAGAGGAAGGCCCACCAAGAGACCCAGTACTTC. The encoded protein is CAISERKAHQETQYF.

As regards this clone: Possible read error: a much larger clone is one base away. Within the sample, other DNA sequences also encode this same CDR3. The chain uses TRBV20-1 and TRBJ2-3; D gene unclear. The length of the CDR3 is 10 residues. V was shortened by 3 bases and J by 5 bases, with 3 bases between the two germline ends. CDR1 is DFQATT and CDR2 is SNEGSKA in the germline V gene (reference sequence). The CDR3 protein is CSASKDTQYF. CDR3 in DNA: TGCAGTGCTAGTAAAGATACGCAGTATTTT.

This chain links TRBV6-1 with TRBJ2-5; D gene ambiguous. Germline CDR1 is MNHNS and CDR2 is SASEGT. The CDR3 has 17 amino acids. The V end lost 2 bases, the J end lost 7 bases, and 23 bases lay between the germline ends. The CDR3 sequence is CASSEFPSGGFPGTQYF. The CDR3, as DNA: TGTGCCAGCAGTGAATTCCCCTCTGGTGGGTTCCCCGGGACCCAGTACTTC.